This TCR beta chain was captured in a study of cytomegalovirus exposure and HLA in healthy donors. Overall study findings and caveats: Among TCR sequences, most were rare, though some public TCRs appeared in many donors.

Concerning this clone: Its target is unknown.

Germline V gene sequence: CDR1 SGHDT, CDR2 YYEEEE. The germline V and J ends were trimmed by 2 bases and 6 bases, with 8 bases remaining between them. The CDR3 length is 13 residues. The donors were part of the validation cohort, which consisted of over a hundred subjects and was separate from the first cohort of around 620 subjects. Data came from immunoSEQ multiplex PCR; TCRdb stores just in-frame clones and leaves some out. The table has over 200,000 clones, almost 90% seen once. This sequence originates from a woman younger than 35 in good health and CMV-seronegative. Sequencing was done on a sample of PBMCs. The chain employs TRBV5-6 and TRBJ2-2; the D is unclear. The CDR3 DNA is TGTGCCAGCAGCTTAGAGCTAGCCGGGGAGCTGTTTTTT. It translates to CASSLELAGELFF.